The 24 T cell receptor beta chains below all came from one sample that was sequenced in a study of blood T cell repertoires in COVID-19. Assay: immunoSEQ multiplex PCR; the TCRdb copy retains only in-frame clones and omits some. The table includes about 160,000 clones, around 89% detected once. The sample comprised PBMCs or T cells enriched from blood (not recorded which). Source of these receptors: a woman aged 50 to 60 who had recovered from COVID-19.

The gene calls are TRBV6-1 and TRBJ1-1, with D perhaps matching TRBD1 (5 bases). The germline gives CDR1 MNHNS, CDR2 SASEGT. Trimming cost V 1 base and J 5 bases, with 8 bases left between them. The CDR3 runs 13 residues. CDR3 sequence: CASSEGRGTEAFF. Here the CDR3 DNA reads TGTGCCAGCAGTGAAGGACGGGGGACTGAAGCTTTCTTT.

The rearrangement links TRBV7-2 to TRBJ2-1; D uncertain. Germline V lookup: CDR1 SGHTA, CDR2 FQGNSA. The CDR3 contains 11 residues. V lost 5 bases to trimming and J lost 8 bases, with 7 bases between them. The CDR3 region has the DNA TGTGCCAGCAGCCGTAACTATGAGCAGTTCTTC. Residues: CASSRNYEQFF.

This clone occurred a few times. J is TRBJ2-3 and V is TRBV7-9; no firm D call. Trimming took 8 bases from V and 0 from J, leaving 12 bases between them. Germline-derived CDR1 and CDR2 are SEHNR and FQNEAQ (reference sequence). The CDR3 sequence is 14 residues long. Here the CDR3 reads CASGRRSSTDTQYF. The CDR3 DNA is TGTGCCAGCGGAAGACGGAGCAGCACAGATACGCAGTATTTT.

V usage is TRBV10-3 and J usage is TRBJ1-2; the match to TRBD1 covers 8 bases. Germline loops: CDR1 ENHRY, CDR2 SYGVKD. There are 13 residues in the CDR3. V lost 10 bases, J lost 4 bases, and 8 bases stayed unmatched. The CDR3 spells CATGGRLGYGYTF. The CDR3 DNA follows: TGTGCCACAGGGGGCCGTCTAGGCTATGGCTACACCTTC.

The V and J genes are TRBV6-1 and TRBJ2-7, with D possibly TRBD1 on 5 matching bases. Between the trimmed V and J ends, which lost 2 bases and 2 bases, there was a span of 7 bases. The germline CDR1 and CDR2 sequences are MNHNS and SASEGT. There are 13 residues in the CDR3. The CDR3 region is CASSERGAYEQYF. For the CDR3, the DNA is TGTGCCAGCAGTGAAAGGGGCGCCTACGAGCAGTACTTC.

The chain uses TRBV7-3 and TRBJ2-7; TRBD1 matches 11 bases. The trim removed 1 base at V and 4 bases at J, leaving 9 bases unmatched. There are 17 residues in the CDR3. From germline, CDR1 is SGHTA and CDR2 FQGTGA. For the CDR3, the DNA is TGTGCCAGCAGCTTAATTCCATTGGACAGGGGGCGATACGAGCAGTACTTC. Translating gives CASSLIPLDRGRYEQYF.

The rearrangement links TRBV5-1 to TRBJ2-1; no definite D call. The germline V gene has CDR1 SGHRS and CDR2 YFSETQ. V was pared by 0 bases and J by 1 base, with 8 bases between. The CDR3 totals 15 residues. This CDR3 is CASSLERLSYNEQFF. As DNA, the CDR3 is TGCGCCAGCAGCTTGGAGAGGCTGTCCTACAATGAGCAGTTCTTC.

The gene calls are TRBV19 and TRBJ1-1, with D possibly TRBD1 on 5 matching bases. V was clipped by 6 bases and J by 5 bases, with 10 bases between them. This CDR3 has 12 residues. Looked up from germline, CDR1 is LNHDA and CDR2 is SQIVND (reference sequence). For the CDR3, the DNA is TGTGCCAGTAGATCAGGGAGGACTGAAGCTTTCTTT. Encoded protein: CASRSGRTEAFF.

This sequence joins TRBV12-3 or TRBV12-4 and TRBJ2-1; possible D gene TRBD1, 6 bases. Trimming stripped 5 bases from V and 9 bases from J, with 11 bases between. The CDR3 runs to 12 residues. The CDR3 protein is CASSPWDIEQFF. The CDR3 DNA reads as TGTGCCAGCAGTCCCTGGGACATTGAGCAGTTCTTC.

The V call is TRBV7-2, the J call TRBJ1-5; TRBD1 matches at 7 bases. Germline lookup yields CDR1 SGHTA and CDR2 FQGNSA. Trimming at V came to 5 bases and at J to 3 bases, leaving 7 bases not matched to a gene. This CDR3 has 15 amino acids. The CDR3 DNA is TGTGCCAGCAGCCCTAACAGGGGCCTCAATCAGCCCCAGCATTTT. This gives the protein CASSPNRGLNQPQHF.

This chain links TRBV7-2 with TRBJ2-1; 15 nucleotides match TRBD2. The V and J ends lost 3 bases and 7 bases, in that order; junction bases with no gene match: 10. The CDR3 is made up of 18 amino acids. Per germline, CDR1 SGHTA and CDR2 FQGNSA. CDR3 region: CASSFRTSGGAGGNEQFF. For the CDR3, the DNA is TGTGCCAGCAGCTTCCGGACTAGCGGGGGGGCCGGGGGTAATGAGCAGTTCTTC.

This chain uses TRBV5-4 with TRBJ1-2; TRBD1 matches at 7 bases. V lost 1 base and J lost 4; bases outside the gene matches: 10. Germline V gene data show CDR1 as SGHNT and CDR2 as YYREEE (reference sequence). This CDR3 is built from 16 residues. The CDR3 reads CASSLKGAQSAYGYTF. CDR3 DNA sequence: TGTGCCAGCAGCTTGAAGGGGGCTCAAAGCGCCTATGGCTACACCTTC.

This clone was detected a few times. The rearrangement links TRBV4-3 to TRBJ2-7, with TRBD1 as a possible D gene (5 bases). Trimming shortened V by 3 bases and J by 6 bases, and 18 bases separated the two germline ends. The CDR3 extends over 15 amino acids. The germline gives CDR1 LGHNA, CDR2 YSLEER. The CDR3 loop is CASSQTRQGDGEQYF. The CDR3 DNA is TGCGCCAGCAGCCAGACGAGGCAGGGCGACGGCGAGCAGTACTTC.

The chain links TRBV19 to TRBJ1-3; 9 nucleotides agree with TRBD1. This CDR3 region has 19 residues. Germline CDR1 LNHDA, CDR2 SQIVND (reference sequence). V lost 7 bases and J lost 0; bases outside the gene matches: 16. The CDR3 region is CASTKTGGQGRSSGNTIYF. The DNA for the CDR3 is TGTGCCAGTACCAAAACGGGGGGACAGGGCCGAAGCTCTGGAAACACCATATATTTT.

V gene TRBV7-3 combines with J gene TRBJ2-3; D might be TRBD1 (5 bases). V lost 2 bases and J 0 bases, leaving 12 bases between the germline ends. Germline lookup yields CDR1 SGHTA and CDR2 FQGTGA. This CDR3 has 16 amino acids. The CDR3 loop reads CASSLLGRVSTDTQYF. The CDR3 DNA reads TGTGCCAGCAGCTTACTCGGCAGGGTGAGCACAGATACGCAGTATTTT.

This sequence joins TRBV27 and TRBJ1-3; 7 bases match TRBD1. The J segment lost 2 bases and the V segment lost 6 bases, leaving 16 bases of the junction unmatched. The CDR3 spans 18 residues. Germline V CDR1 and CDR2: MNHEY, SMNVEV (reference sequence). CDR3: CASSLQGPSGYAGNTIYF. CDR3 in DNA: TGTGCCAGCAGCCTACAGGGGCCCAGCGGATACGCTGGAAACACCATATATTTT.

This rearrangement joins TRBV29-1 to TRBJ1-4, with a tentative D call TRBD1 (6 bases). The germline CDR1 and CDR2 sequences are SQVTM and ANQGSEA. The V end lost 5 bases, the J end lost 0 bases, and 10 bases lay between the germline ends. The CDR3 consists of 14 residues. In DNA form, the CDR3 reads TGCAGCGTTTCCTGGACAGCAACTAATGAAAAACTGTTTTTT. Protein sequence: CSVSWTATNEKLFF.

This chain joins TRBV2 and TRBJ2-7; tentatively, D is TRBD1 (6 bases). Per germline, CDR1 SNHLY and CDR2 FYNNEI. V was clipped by 2 bases and J by 2 bases, with 19 bases between them. This CDR3 comprises 17 residues. This CDR3 reads CASSENVIGTLTYEQYF. The CDR3 DNA follows: TGTGCCAGCAGTGAAAATGTTATTGGGACACTGACCTACGAGCAGTACTTC.

The chain's CDR3 is CASSLPKGSTDTQYF. CDR3 coding DNA: TGTGCCAGCAGCCTCCCAAAGGGGAGCACAGATACGCAGTATTTT. J is TRBJ2-3 and V is TRBV7-9; TRBD1 is a possible D gene (5 bases). Deletions cut 5 bases from V and 0 bases from J, with 12 bases between. Germline V CDR1 and CDR2: SEHNR, FQNEAQ (reference sequence). This CDR3 has 15 residues.

The chain is built from TRBV19 and TRBJ1-2; D is unresolved. The CDR3 is 14 residues long. Germline CDR1 and CDR2: LNHDA and SQIVND (reference sequence). Deletions cut 6 bases from V and 2 bases from J, with 13 bases between. In DNA, the CDR3 is TGTGCCAGTAGCTCCACTATTCTGAACTATGGCTACACCTTC. Translation gives CASSSTILNYGYTF. The whole variable domain, remainder taken from reference TRBV19 and TRBJ1-2, is DGGITQSPKYLFRKEGQNVTLSCEQNLNHDAMYWYRQDPGQGLRLIYYSQIVNDFQKGDIAEGYSVSREKKESFPLTVTSAQKNPTAFYLCASSSTILNYGYTFGSGTRLTVV.

This clone was seen once. This chain uses TRBV5-4 with TRBJ2-3, with D possibly TRBD1 on 5 matching bases. The CDR3 sequence is 17 residues long. CDR1 is SGHNT and CDR2 is YYREEE in the germline V gene (reference sequence). V was cut by 0 bases and J by 1 base, with 15 bases left in between. This CDR3 reads CASSLDGAQYGTDTQYF. The CDR3 DNA reads TGTGCCAGCAGCTTGGATGGGGCCCAGTACGGCACAGATACGCAGTATTTT. The variable domain in full, with the rest retrieved from reference TRBV5-4 and TRBJ2-3, is ETGVTQSPTHLIKTRGQQVTLRCSSQSGHNTVSWYQQALGQGPQFIFQYYREEENGRGNFPPRFSGLQFPNYSSELNVNALELDDSALYLCASSLDGAQYGTDTQYFGPGTRLTVL.

The J gene is TRBJ2-7, the V gene TRBV7-8; D unclear. Trimming left V 2 bases short and J 0 bases short, with 5 bases between. This CDR3 region has 13 residues. Per the germline V gene, CDR1 is SGHVS and CDR2 is FQNEAQ. As DNA, the CDR3 is TGTGCCAGCAGCTTACTCCTCTCCTACGAGCAGTACTTC. Encoded protein: CASSLLLSYEQYF.

CDR3 nucleotide sequence: TGTGCCAGCAGCCAAATGACAGGGTTGCGAACTGAAGCTTTCTTT. Translated: CASSQMTGLRTEAFF. The V and J genes are TRBV7-6 and TRBJ1-1, with TRBD1 matching over 7 bases. The CDR3 covers 15 residues. Germline V gives CDR1 SGHVS, CDR2 FNYEAQ. With V trimmed by 5 bases and J by 5 bases, 11 bases remained unmatched.

This chain links TRBV5-1 with TRBJ1-1; 9 bases line up with TRBD1. The CDR3 totals 13 residues. The junction had 2 bases not matched to a gene; V was cut back by 3 bases and J by 5 bases. Germline V gene sequence: CDR1 SGHRS, CDR2 YFSETQ. The DNA of the CDR3 is TGCGCCAGCAGCTGGACAGGGGTGACTGAAGCTTTCTTT. Amino acids: CASSWTGVTEAFF.